The 29 T cell receptor beta chains below come from one sample, sequenced in a study of spatial heterogeneity in lung cancer. This sample's time point: sample taken at primary tumor resection. Unsorted whole RNA from tumor, nontumor lung or frozen PBMC underwent sequencing. TCRdb ran MiXCR on the 5' RACE reads and lists one entry per CDR3 protein. Among more than 85,000 distinct CDR3 sequences listed, around 10% were seen once. The sequencing here drew on PBMCs, taken at surgery. Source of these receptors: a male donor with early-stage non-small cell lung cancer.

This chain connects TRBV29-1 to TRBJ2-2, with 10 bases aligning to TRBD1. V lost 0 bases and J lost 4; bases outside the gene matches: 2. Germline loops: CDR1 SQVTM, CDR2 ANQGSEA. The CDR3 consists of 15 residues. CDR3 nucleotide sequence: TGCAGCGTTGAAGACGACAGGGGGCGCACCGGGGAGCTGTTTTTT. Its protein product is CSVEDDRGRTGELFF.

This rearrangement joins TRBV5-1 to TRBJ1-3; 8 bases agree with TRBD1. From germline, CDR1 is SGHRS and CDR2 YFSETQ. V dropped 1 base and J dropped 1; count of bases not matched to a gene: 4. The CDR3 totals 16 residues. The CDR3 sequence: CASSLTQGASGNTIYF. In DNA, the CDR3 is TGCGCCAGCAGCTTGACCCAGGGGGCTTCTGGAAACACCATATATTTT.

This clonotype has ten or more counts. The chain joins TRBV5-6 to TRBJ2-5; possibly TRBD2 for D (6 bases). Trimming stripped 1 base from V and 9 bases from J, with 19 bases between. Germline V gene data show CDR1 as SGHDT and CDR2 as YYEEEE. This CDR3 is 15 amino acids long. CDR3 in amino acids: CASSLRGTLGEAQYF. The DNA of the CDR3 is TGTGCCAGCAGCTTGCGGGGGACCCTAGGGGAGGCCCAGTACTTC.

The genes are TRBV6-5 and TRBJ2-5; 8 bases align to TRBD1. V trimming: 10 bases; J trimming: 5 bases; junction bases outside the gene matches: 9. Germline values: CDR1 MNHEY, CDR2 SVGAGI. This CDR3 is 13 amino acids long. DNA of the CDR3: TGTGCCACCTACCGGGACAGGCTGGAGACCCAGTACTTC. Its translation is CATYRDRLETQYF.

In this sample, this clonotype turned up a few times. V gene TRBV9 combines with J gene TRBJ2-5, with D possibly TRBD2 on 5 matching bases. The germline gives CDR1 SGDLS, CDR2 YYNGEE. V was clipped by 0 bases and J by 4 bases, with 13 bases between them. The CDR3 contains 15 residues. The CDR3 bases are TGTGCCAGCAGCGTAGGCAGGAGCGGTGGAGAGACCCAGTACTTC. This translates into CASSVGRSGGETQYF.

Concerning this clonotype itself: With a much larger clone just one base away, this may be a read error. The rearrangement links TRBV2 to TRBJ1-1; D is uncertain. CDR3 size: 13 residues. Germline lookup yields CDR1 SNHLY and CDR2 FYNNEI. Trimming stripped 2 bases from V and 2 bases from J, with 6 bases between. CDR3 region: CASSERINTEAFF. CDR3 in DNA: TGTGCCAGCAGTGAAAGGATCAACACTGAAGCTTTCTTT.

CDR3 sequence reads: CASSDRAGTEAFF. In DNA form, the CDR3 reads TGTGCCAGCAGCGACAGGGCTGGAACTGAAGCTTTCTTT. This chain links TRBV2 with TRBJ1-1; 7 nucleotides agree with TRBD1. CDR1 and CDR2 from the germline V gene are SNHLY and FYNNEI. The CDR3 extends over 13 amino acids. J lost 5 bases, V lost 6 bases, and 6 bases had no gene match.

This sequence joins TRBV7-9 and TRBJ1-6; D not certain. The CDR3 is 16 residues long. Trimming took 1 base from V and 0 from J, leaving 7 bases between them. Germline-derived CDR1 and CDR2 are SEHNR and FQNEAQ (reference sequence). The CDR3 loop is CASSLGRLSYNSPLHF. The CDR3 DNA sequence: TGTGCCAGCAGCTTAGGCAGGCTCTCCTATAATTCACCCCTCCACTTT.

The CDR3 DNA is TGTGCCAGCAGGCCTACGACTAGGGCCGGGGAGCTGTTTTTT. Its translation is CASRPTTRAGELFF. This chain connects TRBV28 to TRBJ2-2; possibly TRBD2 for D (6 bases). The CDR3 is 14 amino acids. The V end lost 6 bases, the J end lost 6 bases, and 14 bases lay between the germline ends. From germline, CDR1 is MDHEN and CDR2 SYDVKM.

This clonotype appeared many times. The J gene is TRBJ2-2, the V gene TRBV5-1; D ambiguous. The germline gives CDR1 SGHRS, CDR2 YFSETQ. With 1 base removed from V and 8 bases from J, the gap between germline ends came to 6 bases. This CDR3 has 12 amino acids. CDR3: CASSLYEGELFF. As DNA, the CDR3 is TGCGCCAGCAGCTTGTATGAGGGGGAGCTGTTTTTT.

The chain is built from TRBV4-2 and TRBJ2-7; D call uncertain. Germline CDR1 and CDR2: LGHNA and YNFKEQ. The CDR3 consists of 16 residues. V gave up 0 bases and J gave up 2 bases, with 14 bases separating them. CDR3 amino acids: CASSQEVLGRTYEQYF. The CDR3 DNA reads TGTGCCAGCAGCCAAGAAGTCCTAGGTCGGACCTACGAGCAGTACTTC.

This clonotype was recorded at least ten times. V and J are TRBV18 and TRBJ2-3; D ambiguous. Trimming pared 3 bases from V and 6 bases from J, leaving 10 bases between. From germline, CDR1 is KGHSH and CDR2 LQKENI. The CDR3 consists of 13 residues. As DNA, the CDR3 is TGTGCCAGCTCACCGGACGATTTGGATACGCAGTATTTT. Residues: CASSPDDLDTQYF.

This clonotype was detected only a few times. This chain joins TRBV30 and TRBJ2-7, with 14 bases identical to TRBD2. The CDR3 consists of 15 residues. Unmatched junction bases numbered 4, after V lost 2 bases and J lost 4 bases. Germline V CDR1 and CDR2: GTSNPN, SVGIG (reference sequence). The CDR3 DNA sequence: TGTGCCTGGAGTTCTGGGACTAGCGGGGGTTACGAGCAGTACTTC. It translates to CAWSSGTSGGYEQYF.

This clonotype came up many times. V gene TRBV4-3 combines with J gene TRBJ2-1; 10 bases map to TRBD1. Germline V lookup: CDR1 LGHNA, CDR2 YSLEER. V shed 3 bases and J 6 bases; nucleotides not matched to a gene: 5. The CDR3 has 15 amino acids. DNA of the CDR3: TGCGCCAGCAGCCAGAGGGACAGGGGTCCCAATGAGCAGTTCTTC. Amino acids: CASSQRDRGPNEQFF.

The sample holds a few counts of this clonotype. The V call is TRBV5-4, the J call TRBJ2-7; 8 bases are shared with TRBD1. The CDR3 runs to 14 residues. In germline, CDR1 is SGHNT, CDR2 YYREEE (reference sequence). The V segment lost 3 bases and the J segment 6 bases; nucleotides outside the gene matches: 8. The CDR3 DNA is TGTGCCAGCAGCTCCGGACAGGGAAGGGGCGAGCAGTACTTC. Encoded protein: CASSSGQGRGEQYF.

This clonotype has at least ten counts. V gene TRBV27 combines with J gene TRBJ2-7; TRBD2 matches 9 bases. Germline V gives CDR1 MNHEY, CDR2 SMNVEV (reference sequence). V lost 3 bases and J lost 4; bases outside the gene matches: 10. The CDR3 totals 16 residues. Here the CDR3 reads CASSLLAGGHFYEQYF. DNA for the CDR3: TGTGCCAGCAGTTTGCTGGCGGGAGGGCACTTTTACGAGCAGTACTTC.

This clonotype was found many times. The V call is TRBV7-2, the J call TRBJ1-5; D unresolved. CDR3 length: 14 residues. V was trimmed by 5 bases and J by 2 bases, leaving 10 bases between them. Germline-derived CDR1 and CDR2 are SGHTA and FQGNSA. CDR3 in amino acids: CASSRESGNQPQHF. The CDR3 nucleotides are TGTGCCAGCAGCCGAGAATCCGGCAATCAGCCCCAGCATTTT.

This clonotype was counted at least ten times. The V call is TRBV27, the J call TRBJ2-1; D is unresolved. The germline gives CDR1 MNHEY, CDR2 SMNVEV (reference sequence). This CDR3 has 10 amino acids. The V and J ends lost 2 bases and 10 bases respectively, with 3 bases between them. CDR3 bases: TGTGCCAGCAGTTTACAGGAGCAGTTCTTC. Translating gives CASSLQEQFF.

CDR3 sequence reads: CASSYAYEQYF. The CDR3 region has the DNA TGTGCCAGCAGTTACGCGTACGAGCAGTACTTC. The chain employs TRBV6-2 or TRBV6-3 and TRBJ2-7; D ambiguous. This CDR3 contains 11 residues. V was trimmed by 2 bases and J by 4 bases, leaving 3 bases between them. CDR1 and CDR2 from the germline V gene are MNHEY and SVGEGT.

This clonotype was detected a few times. CDR3 bases: TGCAGTGCTAGCCTATCAGGGACAGATACGCAGTATTTT. Translated: CSASLSGTDTQYF. This chain uses TRBV20-1 with TRBJ2-3; possible D gene TRBD1, 5 bases. The CDR3 sequence is 13 residues long. Trimming removed 3 bases from V and 3 bases from J, with 10 bases in between. Germline CDR1 and CDR2: DFQATT and SNEGSKA (reference sequence).

This clonotype was detected ten times or more. The chain couples TRBV11-2 to TRBJ2-1; D assignment may be TRBD1 or TRBD2 (5 bases each). The CDR3 has 14 amino acids. Germline CDR1 reads SGHAT; CDR2 reads FQNNGV. V was pared by 4 bases and J by 10 bases, with 17 bases between. The CDR3 loop reads CASSSMGVVGEQFF. The CDR3 DNA sequence: TGTGCCAGCAGCTCTATGGGGGTAGTCGGCGAGCAGTTCTTC.

J is TRBJ2-2 and V is TRBV20-1; 7 nucleotides match TRBD1. This CDR3 has 14 amino acids. The J segment lost 9 bases and the V segment lost 2 bases, leaving 9 bases of the junction unmatched. Looked up from germline, CDR1 is DFQATT and CDR2 is SNEGSKA (reference sequence). The CDR3 DNA is TGCAGTGCTAGACTGACAGGGTCCACGAGGGAGCTGTTTTTT. This sequence encodes CSARLTGSTRELFF.

This chain joins TRBV20-1 and TRBJ2-2; weak D call: TRBD2 (7 bases). Per germline, CDR1 DFQATT and CDR2 SNEGSKA (reference sequence). V was shortened by 5 bases and J by 3 bases, with 16 bases between the two germline ends. The CDR3 has 15 amino acids. CDR3 coding DNA: TGCAGTGCTCTATTACAGGGAGGGCACACCGGGGAGCTGTTTTTT. Amino acids: CSALLQGGHTGELFF.

J is TRBJ2-6 and V is TRBV28; D perhaps matches TRBD1 (6 bases). CDR1 is MDHEN and CDR2 is SYDVKM in the germline V gene. The V and J ends lost 3 bases and 1 base respectively, with 7 bases between them. The CDR3 runs 15 residues. CDR3 DNA: TGTGCCAGCAGTTTCGGACAGTCTGGGGCCAACGTCCTGACTTTC. It is translated as CASSFGQSGANVLTF. Combining the CDR3 with reference TRBV28 and TRBJ2-6 gives the whole variable domain DVKVTQSSRYLVKRTGEKVFLECVQDMDHENMFWYRQDPGLGLRLIYFSYDVKMKEKGDIPEGYSVSREKKERFSLILESASTNQTSMYLCASSFGQSGANVLTFGAGSRLTVL.

This clonotype was seen a handful of times. The chain recombines TRBV29-1 with TRBJ2-2; 11 bases agree with TRBD1. V dropped 7 bases and J dropped 4; count of bases not matched to a gene: 5. Per germline, CDR1 SQVTM and CDR2 ANQGSEA. The CDR3 sequence is 14 residues long. The CDR3 is CSATDRGLTGELFF. Here the CDR3 DNA reads TGCAGCGCCACGGACAGGGGGCTCACCGGGGAGCTGTTTTTT.

This clonotype has at least ten counts. The V gene is TRBV18, the J gene TRBJ2-5, with D hard to call. This CDR3 has 12 residues. With 1 base removed from V and 5 bases from J, the gap between germline ends came to 5 bases. Germline loops: CDR1 KGHSH, CDR2 LQKENI. The CDR3 spells CASSPQRETQYF. The CDR3 DNA sequence: TGTGCCAGCTCACCACAGAGGGAGACCCAGTACTTC.

This clonotype was counted many times. V is TRBV7-9 and J is TRBJ2-1, with 10 bases identical to TRBD1. The germline V gene encodes CDR1 SEHNR and CDR2 FQNEAQ (reference sequence). CDR3 length: 20 amino acids. Trimming took 4 bases from V and 0 from J; bases not matched to a gene: 15. The CDR3 sequence is CASSSPGQGVFNSSYNEQFF. DNA for the CDR3: TGTGCCAGCAGCTCCCCAGGACAGGGGGTTTTTAATAGCTCCTACAATGAGCAGTTCTTC.

This clonotype was picked up a small number of times. This sequence joins TRBV29-1 and TRBJ2-3; D is unclear. V shed 3 bases and J shed 6 bases, with 10 bases lying between them. CDR1 is SQVTM, CDR2 ANQGSEA, per germline. The CDR3 runs to 12 residues. For the CDR3, the DNA is TGCAGCGTTGACCCCTTGGGGGATACGCAGTATTTT. This translates into CSVDPLGDTQYF.

V and J are TRBV28 and TRBJ2-1; the D call may be TRBD1 or TRBD2 (5 bases each). The CDR3 consists of 15 residues. V was trimmed by 3 bases and J by 3 bases, leaving 12 bases between them. The germline V gene has CDR1 MDHEN and CDR2 SYDVKM. CDR3 residues: CASSFGGSIYNEQFF. CDR3 DNA: TGTGCCAGCAGTTTTGGGGGATCGATCTACAATGAGCAGTTCTTC.